The 26 T cell receptor beta chains below were found in one sample sequenced in a study of T-cell reconstitution after alpha-beta-depleted transplantation in children. Researchers prepared the TCRbeta library using unique molecular identifiers, the study reports. TCRdb analysed the PCR reads with MiXCR anew, one entry per CDR3 protein. This table holds fewer than 120,000 distinct CDR3 sequences, about 9.4% found once. Source: PBMCs from the stem cell graft donor, taken from the stem cell graft. The receptors here all came from a human donor who donated a stem cell graft to a child with acute lymphoblastic leukemia.

The table lists this clonotype with many counts. V gene TRBV5-1 combines with J gene TRBJ2-5; 10 bases fit TRBD2. V gave up 0 bases and J gave up 5 bases; unmatched junction bases: 4. The V gene's germline CDR1 is SGHRS and CDR2 YFSETQ. There are 15 residues in the CDR3. CDR3 coding DNA: TGCGCCAGCAGCTTGGCGGTAGCGGGGGGTGAGACCCAGTACTTC. Translating gives CASSLAVAGGETQYF.

The chain employs TRBV13 and TRBJ2-7; D is unresolved. The CDR3 has 13 residues. The germline gives CDR1 PRHDT, CDR2 FYEKMQ (reference sequence). The ends were cut back, 4 bases at V and 3 bases at J, with 10 bases in the middle. In DNA form, the CDR3 reads TGTGCCAGCAGCTCCCGGCACATCTACGAGCAGTACTTC. This encodes CASSSRHIYEQYF.

This clonotype was counted at least ten times. The gene calls are TRBV6-5 and TRBJ2-5, with D perhaps being TRBD1 or TRBD2 (6 bases each). Germline CDR1 reads MNHEY; CDR2 reads SVGAGI. This CDR3 comprises 15 residues. The V gene lost 0 bases and the J gene lost 4 bases, with 12 bases spanning the gap. The DNA of the CDR3 is TGTGCCAGCAGTTACTCTGGGGGGCGCGGAGAGACCCAGTACTTC. Residues: CASSYSGGRGETQYF.

This clonotype has a count of ten or more. The V gene is TRBV5-1, the J gene TRBJ1-2, with 7 nucleotides matching TRBD1. This CDR3 has 13 amino acids. The trim removed 4 bases at V and 5 bases at J, leaving 5 bases unmatched. CDR1 SGHRS and CDR2 YFSETQ come from the germline V gene. CDR3 sequence (DNA): TGCGCCAGCAGCGCCGGGACAGCTTATGGCTACACCTTC. Translating gives CASSAGTAYGYTF.

This clonotype occurred many times. The chain is built from TRBV12-3 or TRBV12-4 and TRBJ1-4, with a possible D match to TRBD1 (6 bases). This CDR3 has 15 residues. With 5 bases removed from V and 8 bases from J, the gap between germline ends came to 18 bases. CDR3 sequence reads: CASSLHFGQGEKLFF. CDR3 DNA sequence: TGTGCCAGCAGTCTACATTTCGGTCAGGGGGAAAAACTGTTTTTT.

There are many counts of this clonotype. This rearrangement joins TRBV20-1 to TRBJ2-2; 8 nucleotides align to TRBD2. The CDR3 runs 14 residues. Unmatched junction bases numbered 7, after V lost 5 bases and J lost 5 bases. CDR1 is DFQATT and CDR2 is SNEGSKA in the germline V gene (reference sequence). The CDR3 loop reads CSASGTSGTGELFF. CDR3 in DNA: TGCAGTGCTTCCGGGACTAGTGGGACCGGGGAGCTGTTTTTT.

This clonotype was seen at least ten times. The chain's CDR3 is CASSLEGLGTSSYNEQFF. DNA of the CDR3: TGTGCCAGCAGTTTAGAGGGTCTGGGGACGAGCTCCTACAATGAGCAGTTCTTC. This chain uses TRBV28 with TRBJ2-1; possibly TRBD1 or TRBD2 for D (5 bases each). The CDR3 sequence is 18 residues long. CDR1 MDHEN and CDR2 SYDVKM come from the germline V gene. Trimming took 2 bases from V and 0 from J, leaving 17 bases between them.

The table lists this clonotype with many counts. The J gene is TRBJ2-5, the V gene TRBV7-6; the match to TRBD1 covers 9 bases. This CDR3 contains 16 residues. Germline V gene data show CDR1 as SGHVS and CDR2 as FNYEAQ. The junction had 10 bases not matched to a gene; V was cut back by 3 bases and J by 5 bases. CDR3 loop: CASSLIGTGRGETQYF. DNA of the CDR3: TGTGCCAGCAGCTTGATCGGGACAGGGAGGGGGGAGACCCAGTACTTC.

This clonotype occurred many times. This rearrangement joins TRBV15 to TRBJ1-6, with D possibly TRBD1 on 5 matching bases. Looked up from germline, CDR1 is LNHNV and CDR2 is YYDKDF (reference sequence). The V end lost 0 bases, the J end lost 7 bases, and 13 bases lay between the germline ends. There are 16 residues in the CDR3. The CDR3 protein is CATSRDRSGRNSPLHF. In DNA, the CDR3 is TGTGCCACCAGCAGAGATCGGTCAGGGAGGAATTCACCCCTCCACTTT.

This clonotype was picked up many times. The chain is built from TRBV4-3 and TRBJ2-5; TRBD1 agrees at 10 bases. V was clipped by 4 bases and J by 2 bases; unmatched bases: 7. The CDR3 sequence is 16 residues long. Germline V gives CDR1 LGHNA, CDR2 YSLEER. DNA of the CDR3: TGCGCCAGCAGCCCCTGGACAGGGGGTCGGCAAGAGACCCAGTACTTC. Translating gives CASSPWTGGRQETQYF.

The J gene is TRBJ2-3, the V gene TRBV27; TRBD1 is a possible D gene (7 bases). The CDR3 totals 19 residues. Germline loops: CDR1 MNHEY, CDR2 SMNVEV (reference sequence). V was shortened by 0 bases and J by 1 base, with 20 bases between the two germline ends. This CDR3 is CASSLSGRDRLNCTDTQYF. CDR3 nucleotides: TGTGCCAGCAGTTTATCGGGGCGGGACAGACTTAACTGCACAGATACGCAGTATTTT.

This clonotype was counted many times. The gene calls are TRBV6-5 and TRBJ2-7, with TRBD1 identical over 7 bases. V gave up 4 bases and J gave up 0 bases; unmatched junction bases: 9. The CDR3 extends over 16 amino acids. CDR1 is MNHEY, CDR2 SVGAGI, per germline. Here the CDR3 DNA reads TGTGCCAGCAGTTCCGAGGGGGCAACCCGCTCCTACGAGCAGTACTTC. It yields the protein CASSSEGATRSYEQYF.

Ten or more counts support this clonotype. The chain carries TRBV7-9 and TRBJ1-1; D unresolved. V was shortened by 5 bases and J by 3 bases, with 10 bases between the two germline ends. Germline V lookup: CDR1 SEHNR, CDR2 FQNEAQ (reference sequence). The CDR3 runs 13 residues. The CDR3 here is CASSPPGDTEAFF. The CDR3 DNA is TGTGCCAGCAGCCCTCCCGGGGACACTGAAGCTTTCTTT.

Ten or more counts support this clonotype. This chain uses TRBV9 with TRBJ2-7; 14 bases align to TRBD2. Germline V gene sequence: CDR1 SGDLS, CDR2 YYNGEE. V trimming: 3 bases; J trimming: 6 bases; junction bases outside the gene matches: 20. This CDR3 region has 20 residues. CDR3 DNA: TGTGCCAGCAGCGCCGACGGACTAGCGGGAGGATCTTCTTGGGCTGGCGAGCAGTACTTC. Protein product: CASSADGLAGGSSWAGEQYF.

This chain connects TRBV7-2 to TRBJ1-5, with 7 nucleotides matching TRBD1. This CDR3 contains 15 residues. Trimming took 4 bases from V and 5 from J; bases not matched to a gene: 8. Germline lookup yields CDR1 SGHTA and CDR2 FQGNSA. CDR3 in DNA: TGTGCCAGCAGCTACCGACAGGGCACCGATCAGCCCCAGCATTTT. Protein sequence: CASSYRQGTDQPQHF.

This clonotype was seen at least ten times. The chain has TRBV12-3 or TRBV12-4 and TRBJ2-3, with 9 bases aligning to TRBD2. The CDR3 contains 16 residues. The V and J ends lost 5 bases and 2 bases, in that order; junction bases with no gene match: 8. The CDR3 sequence is CASSNLSGGATDTQYF. CDR3 bases: TGTGCCAGCAGTAACCTTAGCGGGGGAGCCACAGATACGCAGTATTTT.

This clonotype was recorded at least ten times. The genes are TRBV20-1 and TRBJ2-2; the D gene could be TRBD1 or TRBD2 (5 bases each). The CDR3 consists of 15 residues. Trimming stripped 2 bases from V and 4 bases from J, with 14 bases between. Germline CDR1 is DFQATT and CDR2 is SNEGSKA (reference sequence). The CDR3 protein is CSARLRGATTGELFF. Here the CDR3 DNA reads TGCAGTGCTAGACTACGGGGCGCGACCACCGGGGAGCTGTTTTTT.

This clonotype has a count of ten or more. CDR3 sequence reads: CASSLVSGNQPQHF. The DNA of the CDR3 is TGTGCCAGCAGCTTGGTGTCCGGGAATCAGCCCCAGCATTTT. V is TRBV5-6 and J is TRBJ1-5; D remains ambiguous. V lost 0 bases, J lost 4 bases, and 8 bases lay in between. Germline V gene sequence: CDR1 SGHDT, CDR2 YYEEEE. There are 14 residues in the CDR3.

Many counts were recorded for this clonotype. The V and J genes are TRBV7-9 and TRBJ2-7; D call uncertain. This CDR3 spans 11 amino acids. Trimming shortened V by 5 bases and J by 7 bases, and 9 bases separated the two germline ends. Germline V gives CDR1 SEHNR, CDR2 FQNEAQ (reference sequence). The CDR3 here is CASSLVEEQYF. The CDR3 DNA sequence: TGTGCCAGCAGCCTTGTTGAGGAGCAGTACTTC.

This clonotype was picked up many times. The chain employs TRBV7-2 and TRBJ2-7, with D unresolved. Trimming took off 7 bases at V and 0 bases at J, with 13 bases between the two ends. Looked up from germline, CDR1 is SGHTA and CDR2 is FQGNSA. This CDR3 is 14 amino acids long. In nucleotides, the CDR3 is TGTGCCAGCACGCGCGGTCCATCCTCCTACGAGCAGTACTTC. Its protein is CASTRGPSSYEQYF.

This clonotype has ten or more counts. The chain couples TRBV7-9 to TRBJ2-1, with D tentatively TRBD2 (6 bases). V lost 5 bases and J 8 bases, leaving 13 bases between the germline ends. Germline V lookup: CDR1 SEHNR, CDR2 FQNEAQ (reference sequence). The CDR3 totals 13 residues. The DNA for the CDR3 is TGTGCCAGCAGCCCCGCGTGGAGGGATGAGCAGTTCTTC. Its translation: CASSPAWRDEQFF.

This clonotype was recorded many times. The J gene is TRBJ2-7, the V gene TRBV18; the D gene is possibly TRBD1 (5 bases). CDR1 is KGHSH, CDR2 LQKENI, per germline. The CDR3 is 13 residues long. V was trimmed by 3 bases and J by 2 bases, leaving 8 bases between them. CDR3 sequence (DNA): TGTGCCAGCTCACCTTCAGGGCCCTACGAGCAGTACTTC. Protein: CASSPSGPYEQYF.

The chain has TRBV10-2 and TRBJ1-3; perhaps TRBD1 as D (6 bases). The germline V and J ends were trimmed by 8 bases and 2 bases, with 10 bases remaining between them. The CDR3 length is 13 residues. Germline CDR1 and CDR2: WSHSY and SAAADI. CDR3 protein: CASSPGAGNTIYF. The DNA of the CDR3 is TGCGCCAGCTCACCAGGGGCTGGAAACACCATATATTTT.

The CDR3 DNA follows: TGTGCCAGCAGCGTGTACCCCCAAGAGACCCAGTACTTC. This sequence encodes CASSVYPQETQYF. V gene TRBV9 combines with J gene TRBJ2-5; D is unclear. The CDR3 loop spans 13 amino acids. V shed 2 bases and J shed 1 base, with 6 bases lying between them. Per germline, CDR1 SGDLS and CDR2 YYNGEE.

This clonotype was observed a handful of times. The chain combines TRBV28 with TRBJ2-3; D remains unclear. Germline V gene sequence: CDR1 MDHEN, CDR2 SYDVKM. V lost 5 bases, J lost 6 bases, and 12 bases lay in between. This CDR3 region has 13 residues. CDR3 residues: CASSPNPPDTQYF. CDR3 in DNA: TGTGCCAGCAGTCCTAATCCCCCCGATACGCAGTATTTT.

This clonotype was seen ten or more times. The V gene is TRBV9, the J gene TRBJ2-2, with a possible D match to TRBD1 (6 bases). The CDR3 runs to 15 residues. V lost 2 bases and J lost 0, with 8 bases in between. CDR1 is SGDLS and CDR2 is YYNGEE in the germline V gene. CDR3 protein: CASSVYRANTGELFF. The CDR3 region has the DNA TGTGCCAGCAGCGTCTACAGGGCGAACACCGGGGAGCTGTTTTTT. The full variable domain, completed using reference TRBV9 and TRBJ2-2, is DSGVTQTPKHLITATGQRVTLRCSPRSGDLSVYWYQQSLDQGLQFLIQYYNGEERAKGNILERFSAQQFPDLHSELNLSSLELGDSALYFCASSVYRANTGELFFGEGSRLTVL.